The clone carrying this TCR beta chain was recorded a few times. The CDR3 consists of 14 residues. Trimming left V 5 bases short and J 0 bases short, with 10 bases between. In germline, CDR1 is SGHTA, CDR2 FQGNSA. TCRdb reprocessed the RT-PCR reads with MiXCR, giving one entry per CDR3 protein. This table has about 680,000 distinct CDR3 sequences, around 14% appearing once. The sequencing input was memory CD4+ T cells from blood. The chain carries TRBV7-2 and TRBJ1-2, with D uncertain. The sequence was collected from a female donor in good health, serving as a healthy control. CDR3 amino acids: CASSNDGANYGYTF. The DNA for the CDR3 is TGTGCCAGCAGCAATGACGGGGCTAACTATGGCTACACCTTC.